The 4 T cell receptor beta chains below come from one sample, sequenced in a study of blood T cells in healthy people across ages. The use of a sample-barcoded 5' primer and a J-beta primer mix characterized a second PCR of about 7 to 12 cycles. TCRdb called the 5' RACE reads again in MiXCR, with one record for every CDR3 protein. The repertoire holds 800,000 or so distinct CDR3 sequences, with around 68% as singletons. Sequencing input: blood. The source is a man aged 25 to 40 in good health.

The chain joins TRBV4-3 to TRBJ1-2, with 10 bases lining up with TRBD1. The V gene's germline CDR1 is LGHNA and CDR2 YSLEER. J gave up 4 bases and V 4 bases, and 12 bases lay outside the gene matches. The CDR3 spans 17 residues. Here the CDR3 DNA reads TGCGCCAGCAGCCCGGGGACAGGGGATGGACTATTCTATGGCTACACCTTC. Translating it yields CASSPGTGDGLFYGYTF.

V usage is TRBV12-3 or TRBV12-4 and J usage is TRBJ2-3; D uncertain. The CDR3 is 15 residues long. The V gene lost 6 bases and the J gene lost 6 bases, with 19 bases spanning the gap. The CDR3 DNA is TGTGCCAGCAGCTTCCCCACGATACGGGCGGATACGCAGTATTTT. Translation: CASSFPTIRADTQYF.

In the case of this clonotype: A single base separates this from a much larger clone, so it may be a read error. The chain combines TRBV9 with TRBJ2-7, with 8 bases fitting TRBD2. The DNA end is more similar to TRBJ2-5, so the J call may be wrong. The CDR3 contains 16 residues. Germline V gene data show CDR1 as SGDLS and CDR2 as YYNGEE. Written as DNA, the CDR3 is TGTGCCAGCAGCGTAGCGGGGGGGTCGGTCGCAGGGACCCAGTACTTC. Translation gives CASSVAGGSVAGTQYF.

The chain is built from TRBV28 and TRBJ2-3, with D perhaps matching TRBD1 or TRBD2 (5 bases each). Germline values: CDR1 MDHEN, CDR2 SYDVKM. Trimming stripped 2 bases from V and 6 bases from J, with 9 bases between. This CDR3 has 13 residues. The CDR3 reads CASSLRGGDTQYF. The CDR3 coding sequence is TGTGCCAGCAGTTTACGGGGCGGGGATACGCAGTATTTT.